This T cell receptor beta chain was profiled in a study of beta chain features in type 1 diabetes. Study context: The number of sorted cells examined across all samples was some 100 million.

Investigators reverse transcribed all isolated RNA, so they sequenced expressed TCRB transcripts. Sequencing of naive, central memory and regulatory T cell samples gave an average of around 3.5 million reads. Some clones are missing from TCRdb's copy, which holds only in-frame ones; the method was immunoSEQ multiplex PCR. The profile covers 810,000 or so clones, with about a sixth appearing a single time and 0.02% to 0.03% taken by the ten largest. Donors underwent one heparinised blood draw, 100 to 150 mL on average. Study-wide points: Diminished insertions and augmented deletions at VDJ junctions characterized type 1 diabetes patients.

This clone occurred a few times. Antigen: not known. This TCR was sampled from a woman under 30 in good health. Sequencing was performed on naive CD4+ T cells from blood.

DNA of the CDR3: TGCGCCAGCAGCTTGCTAGAAGGATACAATGAGCAGTTCTTC. It encodes CASSLLEGYNEQFF. The chain carries TRBV5-1 and TRBJ2-1; D unclear. V was cut by 1 base and J by 4 bases, with 9 bases left in between. The CDR3 has 14 amino acids. Per germline, CDR1 SGHRS and CDR2 YFSETQ.